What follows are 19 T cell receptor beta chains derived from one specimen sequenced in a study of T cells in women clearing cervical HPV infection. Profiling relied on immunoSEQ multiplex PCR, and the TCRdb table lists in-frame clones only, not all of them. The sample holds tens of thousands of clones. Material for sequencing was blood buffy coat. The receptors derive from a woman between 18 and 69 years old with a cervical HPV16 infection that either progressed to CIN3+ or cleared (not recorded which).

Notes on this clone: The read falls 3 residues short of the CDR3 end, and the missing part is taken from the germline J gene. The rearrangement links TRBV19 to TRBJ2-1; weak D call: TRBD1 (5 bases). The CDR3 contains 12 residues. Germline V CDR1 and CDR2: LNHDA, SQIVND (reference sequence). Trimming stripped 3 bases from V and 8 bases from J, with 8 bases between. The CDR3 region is CASSMGLYEQFF. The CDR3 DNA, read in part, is TGTGCCAGTAGTATGGGGCTTTATGAG.

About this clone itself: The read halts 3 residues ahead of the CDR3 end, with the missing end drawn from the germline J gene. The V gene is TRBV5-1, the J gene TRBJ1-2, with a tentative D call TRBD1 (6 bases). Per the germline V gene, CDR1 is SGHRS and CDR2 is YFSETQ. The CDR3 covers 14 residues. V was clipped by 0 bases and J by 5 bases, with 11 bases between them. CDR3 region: CASSLDRAGYGYTF. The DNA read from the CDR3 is TGCGCCAGCAGCTTGGACAGGGCGGGTTATGGC.

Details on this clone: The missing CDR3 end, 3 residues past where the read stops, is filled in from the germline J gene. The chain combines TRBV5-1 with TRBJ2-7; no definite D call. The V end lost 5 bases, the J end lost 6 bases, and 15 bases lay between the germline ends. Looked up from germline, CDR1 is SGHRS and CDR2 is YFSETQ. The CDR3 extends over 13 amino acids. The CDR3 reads CASRSAASGEQYF. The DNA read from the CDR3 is TGCGCCAGCAGATCGGCTGCATCGGGCGAG.

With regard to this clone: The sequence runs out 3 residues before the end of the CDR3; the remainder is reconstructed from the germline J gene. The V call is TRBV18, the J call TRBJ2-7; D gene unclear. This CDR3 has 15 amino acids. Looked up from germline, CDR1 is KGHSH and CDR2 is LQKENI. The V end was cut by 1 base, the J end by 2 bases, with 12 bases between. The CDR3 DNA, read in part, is TGTGCCAGCTCACCACAGGCACTAACAACCTACGAG. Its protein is CASSPQALTTYE. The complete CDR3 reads CASSPQALTTYEQYF.

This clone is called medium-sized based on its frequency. CDR3 sequence reads: CASSPPGQTRTETQYF. Incomplete CDR3 DNA: TGTGCCAGCTCACCCCCGGGACAGACCCGGACGGAGACC. The V call is TRBV18, the J call TRBJ2-5, with 7 positions matching TRBD1. The sequenced fragment ends 3 residues before the CDR3 boundary, so the rest is inferred from the germline J gene. The CDR3 runs to 16 residues. The V segment lost 3 bases and the J segment 5 bases; nucleotides outside the gene matches: 12. Germline values: CDR1 KGHSH, CDR2 LQKENI.

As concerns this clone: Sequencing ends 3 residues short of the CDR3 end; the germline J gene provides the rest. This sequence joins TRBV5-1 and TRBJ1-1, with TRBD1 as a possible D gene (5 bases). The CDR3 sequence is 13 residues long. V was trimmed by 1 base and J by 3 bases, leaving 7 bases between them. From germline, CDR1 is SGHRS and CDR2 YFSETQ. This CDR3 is CASSLSRDTEAFF. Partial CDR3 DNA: TGCGCCAGCAGCTTGTCCAGGGACACTGAA. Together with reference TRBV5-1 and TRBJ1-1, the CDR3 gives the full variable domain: KAGVTQTPRYLIKTRGQQVTLSCSPISGHRSVSWYQQTPGQGLQFLFEYFSETQRNKGNFPGRFSGRQFSNSRSEMNVSTLELGDSALYLCASSLSRDTEAFFGQGTRLTVV.

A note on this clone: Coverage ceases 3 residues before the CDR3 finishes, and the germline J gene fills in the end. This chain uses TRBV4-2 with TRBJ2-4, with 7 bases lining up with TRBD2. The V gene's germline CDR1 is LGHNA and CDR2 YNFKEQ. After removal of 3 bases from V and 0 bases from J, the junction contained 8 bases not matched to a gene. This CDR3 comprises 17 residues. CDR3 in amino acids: CASSQEGTNLAKNIQYF. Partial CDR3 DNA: TGTGCCAGCAGCCAGGAGGGGACTAACCTAGCCAAAAACATT.

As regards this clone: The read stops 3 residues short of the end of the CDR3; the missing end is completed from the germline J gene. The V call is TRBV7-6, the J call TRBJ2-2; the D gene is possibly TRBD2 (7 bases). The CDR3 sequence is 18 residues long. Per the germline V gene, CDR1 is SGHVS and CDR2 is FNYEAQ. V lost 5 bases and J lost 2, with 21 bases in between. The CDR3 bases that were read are TGTGCCAGCAGCCCTGTGGGGGGGGCGGAGGCCAACACCGGGGAG. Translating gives CASSPVGGAEANTGE. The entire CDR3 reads CASSPVGGAEANTGELFF.

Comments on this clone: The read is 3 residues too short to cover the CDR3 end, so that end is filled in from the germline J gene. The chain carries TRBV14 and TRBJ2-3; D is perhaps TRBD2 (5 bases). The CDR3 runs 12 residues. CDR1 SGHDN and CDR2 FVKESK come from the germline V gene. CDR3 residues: CASSQGRRTQYF. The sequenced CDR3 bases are TGTGCCAGCAGCCAAGGCAGGAGGACG.

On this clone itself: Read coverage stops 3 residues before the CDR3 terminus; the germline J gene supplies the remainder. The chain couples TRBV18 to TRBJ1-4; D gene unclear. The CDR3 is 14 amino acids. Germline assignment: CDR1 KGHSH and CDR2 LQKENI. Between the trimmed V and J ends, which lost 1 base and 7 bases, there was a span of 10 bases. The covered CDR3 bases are TGTGCCAGCTCACCACGGCAGGCGCCTGAAAAA. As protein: CASSPRQAPEK. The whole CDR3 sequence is CASSPRQAPEKLFF.

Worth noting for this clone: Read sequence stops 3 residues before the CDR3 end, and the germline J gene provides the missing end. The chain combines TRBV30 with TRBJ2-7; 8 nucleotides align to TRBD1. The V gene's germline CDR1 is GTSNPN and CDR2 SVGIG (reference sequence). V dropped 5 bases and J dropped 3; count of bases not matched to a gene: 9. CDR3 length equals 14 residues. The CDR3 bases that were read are TGTGCCTGGGGAGCCGGGACAGGCCTCTACGAG. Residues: CAWGAGTGLYE. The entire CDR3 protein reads CAWGAGTGLYEQYF.

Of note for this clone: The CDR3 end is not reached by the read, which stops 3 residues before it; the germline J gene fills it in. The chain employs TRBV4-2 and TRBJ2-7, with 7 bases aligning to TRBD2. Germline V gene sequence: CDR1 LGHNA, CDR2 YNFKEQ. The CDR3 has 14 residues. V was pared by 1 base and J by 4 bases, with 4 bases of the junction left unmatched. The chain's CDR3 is CASSQGGGGYEQYF. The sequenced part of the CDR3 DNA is TGTGCCAGCAGCCAAGGGGGGGGTGGTTACGAG.

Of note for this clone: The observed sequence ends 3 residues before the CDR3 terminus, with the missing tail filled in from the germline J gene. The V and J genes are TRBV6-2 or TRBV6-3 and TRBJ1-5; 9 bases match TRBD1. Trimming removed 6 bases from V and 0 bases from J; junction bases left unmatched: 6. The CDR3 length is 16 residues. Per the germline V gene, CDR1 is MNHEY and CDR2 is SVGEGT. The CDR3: CASSHATGGSNQPQHF. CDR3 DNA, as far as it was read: TGTGCCAGCAGCCACGCGACAGGGGGTAGCAATCAGCCC.

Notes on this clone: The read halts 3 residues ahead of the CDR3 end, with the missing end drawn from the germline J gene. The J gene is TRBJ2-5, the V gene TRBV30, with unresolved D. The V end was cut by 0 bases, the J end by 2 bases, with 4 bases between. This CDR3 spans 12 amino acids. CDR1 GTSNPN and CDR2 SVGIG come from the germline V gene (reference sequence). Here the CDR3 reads CAWSVQQETQYF. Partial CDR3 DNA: TGTGCCTGGAGTGTACAGCAAGAGACC.

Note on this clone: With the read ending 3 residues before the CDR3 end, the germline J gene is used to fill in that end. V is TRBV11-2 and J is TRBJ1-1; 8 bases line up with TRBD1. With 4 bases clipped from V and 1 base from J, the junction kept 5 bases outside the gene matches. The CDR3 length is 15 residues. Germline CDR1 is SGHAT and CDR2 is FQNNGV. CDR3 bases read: TGTGCCAGCAGCTCGCGGACAGGGTCGAACACTGAA. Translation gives CASSSRTGSNTE. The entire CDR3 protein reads CASSSRTGSNTEAFF.

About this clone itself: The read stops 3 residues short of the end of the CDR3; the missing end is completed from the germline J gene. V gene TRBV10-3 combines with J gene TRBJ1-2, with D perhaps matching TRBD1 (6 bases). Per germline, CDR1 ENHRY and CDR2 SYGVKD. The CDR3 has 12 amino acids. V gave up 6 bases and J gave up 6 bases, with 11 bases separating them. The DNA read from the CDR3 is TGTGCCATCAGCGGACAGTCTCATGGC. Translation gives CAISGQSHG. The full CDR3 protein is CAISGQSHGYTF.

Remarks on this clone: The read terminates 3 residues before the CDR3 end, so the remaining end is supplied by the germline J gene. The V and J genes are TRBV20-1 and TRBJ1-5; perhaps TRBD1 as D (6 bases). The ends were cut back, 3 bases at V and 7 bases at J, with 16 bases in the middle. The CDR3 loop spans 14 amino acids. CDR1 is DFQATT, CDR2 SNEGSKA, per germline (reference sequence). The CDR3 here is CSARDSRGGQPQHF. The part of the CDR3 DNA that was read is TGCAGTGCTAGGGACAGTAGGGGAGGGCAGCCC.

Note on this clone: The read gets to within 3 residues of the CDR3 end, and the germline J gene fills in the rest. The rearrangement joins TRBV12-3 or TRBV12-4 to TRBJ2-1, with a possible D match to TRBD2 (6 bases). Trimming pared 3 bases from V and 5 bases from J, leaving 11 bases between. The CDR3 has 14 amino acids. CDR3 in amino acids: CASSFPSADNEQFF. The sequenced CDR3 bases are TGTGCCAGCAGTTTCCCTAGCGCCGACAATGAG.

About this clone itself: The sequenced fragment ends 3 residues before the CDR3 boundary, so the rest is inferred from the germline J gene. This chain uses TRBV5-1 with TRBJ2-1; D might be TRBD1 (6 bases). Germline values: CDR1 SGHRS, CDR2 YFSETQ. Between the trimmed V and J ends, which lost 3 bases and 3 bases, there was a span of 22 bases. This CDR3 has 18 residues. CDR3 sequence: CASSSKPLQEGGYNEQFF. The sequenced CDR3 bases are TGCGCCAGCAGCTCCAAGCCCCTCCAGGAAGGGGGCTACAATGAG.